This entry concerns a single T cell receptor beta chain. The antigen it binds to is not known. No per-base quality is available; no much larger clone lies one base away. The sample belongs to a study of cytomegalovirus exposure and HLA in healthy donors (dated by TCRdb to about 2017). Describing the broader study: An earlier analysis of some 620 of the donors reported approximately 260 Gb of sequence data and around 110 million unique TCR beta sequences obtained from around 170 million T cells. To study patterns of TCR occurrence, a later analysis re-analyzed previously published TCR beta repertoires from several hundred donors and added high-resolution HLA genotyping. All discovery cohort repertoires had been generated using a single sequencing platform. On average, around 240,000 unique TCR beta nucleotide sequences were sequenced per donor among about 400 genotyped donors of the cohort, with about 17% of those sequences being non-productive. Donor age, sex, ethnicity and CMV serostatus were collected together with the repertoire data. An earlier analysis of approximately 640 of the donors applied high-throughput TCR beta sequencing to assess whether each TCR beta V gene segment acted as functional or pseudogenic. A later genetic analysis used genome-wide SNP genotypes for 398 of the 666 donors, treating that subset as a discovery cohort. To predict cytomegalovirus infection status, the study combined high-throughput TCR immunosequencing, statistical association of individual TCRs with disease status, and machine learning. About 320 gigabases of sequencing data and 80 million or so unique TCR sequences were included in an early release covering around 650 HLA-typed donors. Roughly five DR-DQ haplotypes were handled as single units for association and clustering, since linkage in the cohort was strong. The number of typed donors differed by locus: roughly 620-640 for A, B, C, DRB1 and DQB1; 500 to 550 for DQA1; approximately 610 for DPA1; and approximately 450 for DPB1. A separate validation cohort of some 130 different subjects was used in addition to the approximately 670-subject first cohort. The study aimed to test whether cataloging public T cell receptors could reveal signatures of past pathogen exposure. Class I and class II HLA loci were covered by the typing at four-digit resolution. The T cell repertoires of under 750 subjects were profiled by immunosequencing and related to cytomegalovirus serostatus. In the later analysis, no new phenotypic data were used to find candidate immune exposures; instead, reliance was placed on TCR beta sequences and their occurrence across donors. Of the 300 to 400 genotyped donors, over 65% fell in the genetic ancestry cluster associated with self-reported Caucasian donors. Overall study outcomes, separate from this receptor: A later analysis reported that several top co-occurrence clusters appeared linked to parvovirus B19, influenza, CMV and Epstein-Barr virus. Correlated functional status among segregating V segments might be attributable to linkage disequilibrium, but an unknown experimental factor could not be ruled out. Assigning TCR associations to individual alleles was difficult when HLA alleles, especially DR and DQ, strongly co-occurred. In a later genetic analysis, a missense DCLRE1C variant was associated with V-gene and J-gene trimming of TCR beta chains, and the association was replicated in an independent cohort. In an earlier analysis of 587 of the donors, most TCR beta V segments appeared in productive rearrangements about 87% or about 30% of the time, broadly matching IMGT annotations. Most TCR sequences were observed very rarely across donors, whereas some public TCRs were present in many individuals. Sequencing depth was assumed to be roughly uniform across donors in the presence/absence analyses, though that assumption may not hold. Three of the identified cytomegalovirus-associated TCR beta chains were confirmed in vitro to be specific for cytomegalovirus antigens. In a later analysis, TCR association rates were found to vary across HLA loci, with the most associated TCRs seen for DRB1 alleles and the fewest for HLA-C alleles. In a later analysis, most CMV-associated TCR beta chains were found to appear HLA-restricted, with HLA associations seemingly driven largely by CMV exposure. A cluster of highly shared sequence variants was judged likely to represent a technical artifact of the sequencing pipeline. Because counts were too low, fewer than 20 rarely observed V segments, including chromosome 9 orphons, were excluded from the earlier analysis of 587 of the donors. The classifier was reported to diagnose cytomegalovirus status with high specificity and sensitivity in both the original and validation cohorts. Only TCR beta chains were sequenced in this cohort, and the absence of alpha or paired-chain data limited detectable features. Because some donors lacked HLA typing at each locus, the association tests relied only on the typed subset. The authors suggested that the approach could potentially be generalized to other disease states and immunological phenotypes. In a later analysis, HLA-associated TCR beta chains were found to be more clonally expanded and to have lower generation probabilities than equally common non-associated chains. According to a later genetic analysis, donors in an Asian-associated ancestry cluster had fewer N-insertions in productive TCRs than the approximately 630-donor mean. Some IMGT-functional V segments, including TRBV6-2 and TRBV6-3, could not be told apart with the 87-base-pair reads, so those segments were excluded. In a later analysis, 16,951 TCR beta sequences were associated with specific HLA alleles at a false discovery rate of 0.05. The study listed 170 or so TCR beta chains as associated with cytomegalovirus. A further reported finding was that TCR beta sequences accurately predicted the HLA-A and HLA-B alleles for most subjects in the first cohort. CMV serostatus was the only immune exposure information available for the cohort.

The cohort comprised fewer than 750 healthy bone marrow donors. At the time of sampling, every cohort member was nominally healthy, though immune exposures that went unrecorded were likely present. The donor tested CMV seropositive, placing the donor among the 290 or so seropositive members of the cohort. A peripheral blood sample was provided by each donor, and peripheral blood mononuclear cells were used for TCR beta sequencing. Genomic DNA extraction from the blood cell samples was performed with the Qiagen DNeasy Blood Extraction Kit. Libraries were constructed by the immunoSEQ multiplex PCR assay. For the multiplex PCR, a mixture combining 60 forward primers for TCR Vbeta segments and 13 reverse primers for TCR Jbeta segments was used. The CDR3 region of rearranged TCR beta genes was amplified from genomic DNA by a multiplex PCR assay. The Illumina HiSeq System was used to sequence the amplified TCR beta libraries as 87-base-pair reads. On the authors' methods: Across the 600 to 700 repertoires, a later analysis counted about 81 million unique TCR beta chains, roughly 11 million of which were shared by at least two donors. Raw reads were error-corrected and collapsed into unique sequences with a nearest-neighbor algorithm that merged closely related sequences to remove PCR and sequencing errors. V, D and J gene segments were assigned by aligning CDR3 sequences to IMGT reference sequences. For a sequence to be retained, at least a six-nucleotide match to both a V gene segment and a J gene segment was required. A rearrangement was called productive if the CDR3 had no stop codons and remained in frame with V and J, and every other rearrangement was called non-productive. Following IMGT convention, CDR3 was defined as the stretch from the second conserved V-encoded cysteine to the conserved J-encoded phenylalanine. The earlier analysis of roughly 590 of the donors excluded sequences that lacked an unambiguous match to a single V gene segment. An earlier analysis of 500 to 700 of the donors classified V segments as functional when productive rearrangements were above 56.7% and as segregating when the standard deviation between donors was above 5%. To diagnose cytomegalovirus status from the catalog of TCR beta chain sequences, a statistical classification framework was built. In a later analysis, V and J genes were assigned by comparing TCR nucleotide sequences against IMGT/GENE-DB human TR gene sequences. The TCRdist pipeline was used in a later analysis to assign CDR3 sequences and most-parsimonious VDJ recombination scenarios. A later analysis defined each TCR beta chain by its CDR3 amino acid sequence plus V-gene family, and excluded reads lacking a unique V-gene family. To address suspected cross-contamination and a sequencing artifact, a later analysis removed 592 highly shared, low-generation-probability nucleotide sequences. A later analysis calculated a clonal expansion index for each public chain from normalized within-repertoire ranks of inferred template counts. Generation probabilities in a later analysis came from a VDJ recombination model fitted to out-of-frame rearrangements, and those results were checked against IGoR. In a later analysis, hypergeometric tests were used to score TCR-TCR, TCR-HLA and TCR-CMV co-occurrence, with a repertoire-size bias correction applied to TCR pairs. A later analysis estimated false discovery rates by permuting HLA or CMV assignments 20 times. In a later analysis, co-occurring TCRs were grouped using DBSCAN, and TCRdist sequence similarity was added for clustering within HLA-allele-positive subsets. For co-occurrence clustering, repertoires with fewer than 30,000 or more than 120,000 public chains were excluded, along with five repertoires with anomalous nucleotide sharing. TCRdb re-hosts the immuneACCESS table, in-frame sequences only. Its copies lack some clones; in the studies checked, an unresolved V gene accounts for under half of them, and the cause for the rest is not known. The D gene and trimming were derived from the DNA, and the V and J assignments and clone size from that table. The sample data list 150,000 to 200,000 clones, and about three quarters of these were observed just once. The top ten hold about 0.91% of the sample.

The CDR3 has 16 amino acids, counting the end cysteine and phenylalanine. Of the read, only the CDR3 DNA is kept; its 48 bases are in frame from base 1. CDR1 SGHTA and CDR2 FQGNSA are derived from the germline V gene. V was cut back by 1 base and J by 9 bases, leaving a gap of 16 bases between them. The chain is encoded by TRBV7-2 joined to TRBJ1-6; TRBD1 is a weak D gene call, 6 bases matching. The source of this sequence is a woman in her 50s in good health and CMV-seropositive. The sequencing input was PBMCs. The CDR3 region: CASSLVGQSQGSPLHF. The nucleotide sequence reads TGTGCCAGCAGCTTAGTGGGACAAAGCCAGGGTTCACCCCTCCACTTT.